This T cell receptor beta chain was sequenced in a study of T cells in Graves' hyperthyroidism and ophthalmopathy. Study-level background: The initial diagnosis was the point when peripheral blood was collected, ahead of any treatment.

Exclusion of a patient resulted from uncontrolled infection, other autoimmune disease, pregnancy or lactation. This clonotype has a count of ten or more. Researchers amplified the TCR beta CDR3 regions from RNA transcripts. A set of HTBI primers served as the primers for a first-round RT-PCR of the TCR CDR3. TCRdb passed the multiplex PCR reads through MiXCR, listing each CDR3 protein once. The repertoire holds over 300,000 distinct CDR3 sequences, with about 14% as singletons. The CDR3 runs to 14 residues. V was pared by 3 bases and J by 4 bases, with 13 bases between. Germline CDR1 and CDR2: SGHVS and FQNEAQ.

Source material: blood. The chain couples TRBV7-8 to TRBJ2-7, with D possibly TRBD1 on 5 matching bases. The receptor was derived from a woman aged 60-70 years with Graves' hyperthyroidism. The CDR3 DNA sequence: TGTGCCAGCAGCTTTCGACGAGCAGGGTACGAGCAGTACTTC. Amino acids: CASSFRRAGYEQYF. Based on the CDR3 plus reference TRBV7-8 and TRBJ2-7, the full variable domain is GAGVSQSPRYKVAKRGQDVALRCDPISGHVSLFWYQQALGQGPEFLTYFQNEAQLDKSGLPSDRFFAERPEGSVSTLKIQRTQQEDSAVYLCASSFRRAGYEQYFGPGTRLTVT.